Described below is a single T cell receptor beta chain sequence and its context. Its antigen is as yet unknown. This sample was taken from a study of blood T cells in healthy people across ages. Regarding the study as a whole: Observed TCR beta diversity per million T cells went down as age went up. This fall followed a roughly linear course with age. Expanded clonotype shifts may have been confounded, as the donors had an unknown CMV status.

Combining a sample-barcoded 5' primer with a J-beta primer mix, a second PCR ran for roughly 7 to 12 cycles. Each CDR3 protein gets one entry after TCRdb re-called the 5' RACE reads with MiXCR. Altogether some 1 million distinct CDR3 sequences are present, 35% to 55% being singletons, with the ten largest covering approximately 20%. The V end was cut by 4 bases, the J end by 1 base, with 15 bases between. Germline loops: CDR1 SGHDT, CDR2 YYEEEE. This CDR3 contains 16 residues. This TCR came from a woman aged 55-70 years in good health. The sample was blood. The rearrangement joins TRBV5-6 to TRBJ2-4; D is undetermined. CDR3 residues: CASSVDPAIAKNIQYF. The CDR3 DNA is TGTGCCAGCAGCGTAGACCCTGCGATTGCCAAAAACATTCAGTACTTC.